This entry lists 17 T cell receptor beta chains sequenced from one sample in a study of OX40 agonist ivuxolimab in advanced cancers. Profiled with immunoSEQ multiplex PCR; TCRdb holds only in-frame clones, not every one. Here the sample spans about 35,000 clones, 80% to 85% being singletons. This specimen consisted of CD4+ or CD8+ T cells sorted from blood, obtained in a trial of the OX40 agonist ivuxolimab. The receptor source for this set is an adult with an advanced solid tumor such as melanoma, head and neck, liver or kidney cancer.

The chain carries TRBV18 and TRBJ2-5, with a tentative D call TRBD1 (5 bases). CDR1 KGHSH and CDR2 LQKENI come from the germline V gene. Between the trimmed V and J ends, which lost 4 bases and 4 bases, there was a span of 10 bases. The CDR3 totals 13 residues. The CDR3, as DNA: TGTGCCAGCTCACTATCTAGGGGAGAGACCCAGTACTTC. As protein: CASSLSRGETQYF.

The gene calls are TRBV9 and TRBJ1-1, with D uncertain. The germline gives CDR1 SGDLS, CDR2 YYNGEE. The CDR3 contains 14 residues. The germline V and J ends were trimmed by 0 bases and 5 bases, with 11 bases remaining between them. The CDR3: CASSVEAQNTEAFF. Written as DNA, the CDR3 is TGTGCCAGCAGCGTAGAAGCACAGAATACTGAAGCTTTCTTT.

This chain links TRBV7-8 with TRBJ1-3; D unresolved. The CDR3 consists of 15 residues. The germline V and J ends were trimmed by 5 bases and 0 bases, with 11 bases remaining between them. Per the germline V gene, CDR1 is SGHVS and CDR2 is FQNEAQ. DNA for the CDR3: TGTGCCAGCAGCACCGCTAGTATCTCTGGAAACACCATATATTTT. It translates to CASSTASISGNTIYF.

This chain links TRBV9 with TRBJ1-2; the D is unclear. Germline values: CDR1 SGDLS, CDR2 YYNGEE. This CDR3 has 14 amino acids. Deletions cut 1 base from V and 4 bases from J, with 11 bases between. CDR3: CASSVKDRPYGYTF. The CDR3, as DNA: TGTGCCAGCAGCGTAAAGGACCGTCCCTATGGCTACACCTTC.

The V gene is TRBV4-2, the J gene TRBJ2-2; TRBD2 agrees at 7 bases. The germline V gene encodes CDR1 LGHNA and CDR2 YNFKEQ. This CDR3 region has 16 residues. Trimming removed 5 bases from V and 1 base from J; junction bases left unmatched: 7. CDR3 DNA sequence: TGTGCCAGCAGCAGGATTCAGCGGGGGAACACCGGGGAGCTGTTTTTT. Protein sequence: CASSRIQRGNTGELFF.

This clone was detected a few times. In DNA, the CDR3 is TGTGCCAGCAGCTTAAGGCTAGCGGGGGGCGGTGGATCGTCCGAGCAGTACTTC. This codes for CASSLRLAGGGGSSEQYF. J is TRBJ2-7 and V is TRBV7-2; TRBD2 agrees at 11 bases. Losses at the gene ends were 2 bases for V and 6 bases for J; bases not matched to a gene: 15. From germline, CDR1 is SGHTA and CDR2 FQGNSA. The CDR3 spans 18 residues.

This chain links TRBV5-1 with TRBJ1-2; possible D gene TRBD1, 6 bases. The V gene's germline CDR1 is SGHRS and CDR2 YFSETQ. V lost 4 bases, J lost 0 bases, and 16 bases lay in between. The CDR3 loop spans 16 amino acids. CDR3 sequence (DNA): TGCGCCAGCAGCCGCGGCTCAGGGGTGACTAACTATGGCTACACCTTC. It specifies CASSRGSGVTNYGYTF.

There are a few counts of this clone. The chain joins TRBV4-2 to TRBJ1-1, with no clear D. CDR3 length equals 13 residues. Germline CDR1 is LGHNA and CDR2 is YNFKEQ. Trimming shortened V by 3 bases and J by 0 bases, and 5 bases separated the two germline ends. The CDR3 protein is CASSQLVNTEAFF. DNA for the CDR3: TGTGCCAGCAGCCAGCTAGTGAACACTGAAGCTTTCTTT.

This rearrangement joins TRBV7-9 to TRBJ2-7; a possible D gene is TRBD2 (6 bases). The ends were cut back, 3 bases at V and 1 base at J, with 13 bases in the middle. CDR1 and CDR2 (germline): SEHNR, FQNEAQ (reference sequence). The CDR3 has 15 amino acids. The DNA for the CDR3 is TGTGCCAGCAGCTTCCGGGGGAGCCGGTCCTACGAGCAGTACTTC. It is translated as CASSFRGSRSYEQYF.

The chain uses TRBV5-1 and TRBJ1-5; the D gene is possibly TRBD1 (5 bases). With 2 bases removed from V and 1 base from J, the gap between germline ends came to 10 bases. CDR1 and CDR2 (germline): SGHRS, YFSETQ. This CDR3 has 15 amino acids. The CDR3 coding sequence is TGCGCCAGCAGCTTATTCGGGGGAAGCAATCAGCCCCAGCATTTT. Amino acids: CASSLFGGSNQPQHF.

The genes are TRBV2 and TRBJ2-3, with TRBD1 identical over 12 bases. This CDR3 comprises 15 residues. The V gene's germline CDR1 is SNHLY and CDR2 FYNNEI. After removal of 3 bases from V and 5 bases from J, the junction contained 3 bases not matched to a gene. DNA of the CDR3: TGTGCCAGCAGTGATCGGGACAGGGGGCTAGATACGCAGTATTTT. Translating gives CASSDRDRGLDTQYF.

CDR3 coding DNA: TGTGCCAGTCCCAACCGGGACAGGGGGATCGGCGAGCAGTACTTC. Protein: CASPNRDRGIGEQYF. The chain recombines TRBV19 with TRBJ2-7; 11 nucleotides line up with TRBD1. The CDR3 is 15 residues long. From germline, CDR1 is LNHDA and CDR2 SQIVND (reference sequence). The J segment lost 6 bases and the V segment lost 8 bases, leaving 12 bases of the junction unmatched.

V and J are TRBV15 and TRBJ2-2, with a weak D call TRBD1 (6 bases). Germline CDR1 reads LNHNV; CDR2 reads YYDKDF (reference sequence). The CDR3 contains 12 residues. With 5 bases removed from V and 7 bases from J, the gap between germline ends came to 8 bases. This chain's CDR3 is CATSGQLGELFF. The CDR3 DNA sequence: TGTGCCACCAGCGGACAGCTCGGGGAGCTGTTTTTT.

This clone was seen more than once but under ten times. This chain connects TRBV28 to TRBJ1-1; TRBD1 might be the D (5 bases). Trimming removed 2 bases from V and 1 base from J, with 8 bases in between. There are 14 residues in the CDR3. Germline V lookup: CDR1 MDHEN, CDR2 SYDVKM. The CDR3 loop is CASSLQGPNTEAFF. As DNA, the CDR3 is TGTGCCAGCAGTTTACAGGGACCGAACACTGAAGCTTTCTTT.

The chain uses TRBV15 and TRBJ2-2; D call uncertain. Trimming took 1 base from V and 6 from J, leaving 3 bases between them. From germline, CDR1 is LNHNV and CDR2 YYDKDF (reference sequence). CDR3 length equals 12 residues. The CDR3 reads CATSRGPGELFF. The CDR3 DNA reads TGTGCCACCAGCAGAGGACCCGGGGAGCTGTTTTTT.

The chain carries TRBV5-6 and TRBJ2-1, with 9 nucleotides matching TRBD2. V was pared by 2 bases and J by 0 bases, with 9 bases of the junction left unmatched. The CDR3 extends over 18 amino acids. Germline assignment: CDR1 SGHDT and CDR2 YYEEEE. CDR3 region: CASSFLISGGSSYNEQFF. The CDR3 DNA is TGTGCCAGCAGCTTCCTCATTAGCGGGGGCTCCTCCTACAATGAGCAGTTCTTC.

This chain joins TRBV7-2 and TRBJ2-1, with 15 bases lining up with TRBD2. Germline V gives CDR1 SGHTA, CDR2 FQGNSA. This CDR3 comprises 15 residues. V lost 1 base and J lost 9; bases outside the gene matches: 1. The CDR3 DNA is TGTGCCAGCAGCTTAGGGACTAGCGGGGGGGTTGAGCAGTTCTTC. This codes for CASSLGTSGGVEQFF.